The rows below give T cell receptor beta chains drawn from one sample of a study of blood T cell repertoires in COVID-19. Produced via immunoSEQ multiplex PCR; TCRdb's table is partial and in-frame only. The sample holds about 670,000 clones, 85% to 90% seen once. The sequenced sample consisted of peripheral blood. These receptors were taken from a woman younger than 35 with acute or convalescent COVID-19. Each CDR3 is given with its conserved first and last residue. The order of the fields is clone size, D gene, J gene, V gene, CDR3 DNA, CDR3 protein. D genes are given only for firm matches. Not every row has a clone size; where given, it reads once, few, many or a size class.

abundance: .
d_gene: .
j_gene: TRBJ2-1
v_gene: TRBV18
CDR3nt: TGTGCCAGCTCACCGCCTAGCTCCTACAATGAGCAGTTCTTC
CDR3aa: CASSPPSSYNEQFF

abundance: .
d_gene: TRBD1
j_gene: TRBJ1-2
v_gene: TRBV7-9
CDR3nt: TGTGCCAGCAGCTTAGCCGGGACAGGGGGAAATGGCTACACCTTC
CDR3aa: CASSLAGTGGNGYTF

abundance: .
d_gene: .
j_gene: TRBJ2-2
v_gene: TRBV6-4
CDR3nt: TGTGCCAGCAGTGACCAGGCAGCGGCCGGGGAGCTGTTTTTT
CDR3aa: CASSDQAAAGELFF

abundance: .
d_gene: TRBD1
j_gene: TRBJ2-7
v_gene: TRBV7-2
CDR3nt: TGTGCCAGCAGCTTAGCAGGGACAGCCTACGAGCAGTACTTC
CDR3aa: CASSLAGTAYEQYF

abundance: few
d_gene: .
j_gene: TRBJ1-5
v_gene: TRBV30
CDR3nt: TGTGCCTGGAGGGACAGAAACGGTGACATGCAGCCCCAGCATTTT
CDR3aa: CAWRDRNGDMQPQHF

abundance: .
d_gene: TRBD1
j_gene: TRBJ1-5
v_gene: TRBV6-2/TRBV6-3
CDR3nt: TGTGCCAGCAGTTACGGGACAGGGCATCCCAGCAATCAGCCCCAGCATTTT
CDR3aa: CASSYGTGHPSNQPQHF

abundance: .
d_gene: TRBD1
j_gene: TRBJ2-1
v_gene: TRBV3-1/TRBV3-2
CDR3nt: TGTGCCAGCAGCCAAGAGGGACAGGGGACTGTCTATGAGCAGTTCTTC
CDR3aa: CASSQEGQGTVYEQFF

abundance: .
d_gene: .
j_gene: TRBJ1-2
v_gene: TRBV2
CDR3nt: TGTGCCACCCAACCTAGACAGTCTAACTATGGCTACACCTTC
CDR3aa: CATQPRQSNYGYTF

abundance: .
d_gene: TRBD1
j_gene: TRBJ1-4
v_gene: TRBV7-9
CDR3nt: TGTGCCAGCAGCCGGGGACAGGGGATTGGCGAAAAACTGTTTTTT
CDR3aa: CASSRGQGIGEKLFF

abundance: .
d_gene: TRBD1
j_gene: TRBJ2-7
v_gene: TRBV2
CDR3nt: TGTGCCAGCAGTCAGGACCGGGACAGAACCTACGAGCAGTACTTC
CDR3aa: CASSQDRDRTYEQYF

abundance: .
d_gene: TRBD1
j_gene: TRBJ1-5
v_gene: TRBV3-1/TRBV3-2
CDR3nt: TGTGCCAGCAGCCAGCTCGGACAGGGCGGCCAGCCCCAGCATTTT
CDR3aa: CASSQLGQGGQPQHF

abundance: .
d_gene: .
j_gene: TRBJ1-1
v_gene: TRBV11-3
CDR3nt: TGTGCCAGCAGCTTGAACCAGGACACTGAAGCTTTCTTT
CDR3aa: CASSLNQDTEAFF

abundance: .
d_gene: .
j_gene: TRBJ2-3
v_gene: TRBV4-2
CDR3nt: TGTGCCAGCAGCCAAGAAAGAGAGAACACAGATACGCAGTATTTT
CDR3aa: CASSQERENTDTQYF

abundance: once
d_gene: .
j_gene: TRBJ2-4
v_gene: TRBV29-1
CDR3nt: TGCAGCGTTGAAGGGCGGAACATTCAGTACTTC
CDR3aa: CSVEGRNIQYF

abundance: .
d_gene: TRBD1
j_gene: TRBJ2-7
v_gene: TRBV9
CDR3nt: TGTGCCAGCAGCGTAGTAGGGACAGCGACGGACGAGCAGTACTTC
CDR3aa: CASSVVGTATDEQYF

abundance: .
d_gene: .
j_gene: TRBJ2-3
v_gene: TRBV15
CDR3nt: TGTGCCACCAGCAGAGATCTCGGGGGGCGCAGGGGCACAGATACGCAGTATTTT
CDR3aa: CATSRDLGGRRGTDTQYF

abundance: .
d_gene: .
j_gene: TRBJ1-3
v_gene: TRBV12-3/TRBV12-4
CDR3nt: TGTGCCATACCGGGGGGAGCTGGAAACACCATATATTTT
CDR3aa: CAIPGGAGNTIYF

abundance: .
d_gene: .
j_gene: TRBJ1-3
v_gene: TRBV29-1
CDR3nt: TGCAGCGTTCCCAGCTCTGGAAACACCATATATTTT
CDR3aa: CSVPSSGNTIYF

abundance: .
d_gene: TRBD2
j_gene: TRBJ2-1
v_gene: TRBV19
CDR3nt: TGTGCCAGTAGCCCGACCGGGACTAGCTCCTACAATGAGCAGTTCTTC
CDR3aa: CASSPTGTSSYNEQFF

abundance: .
d_gene: TRBD2
j_gene: TRBJ2-1
v_gene: TRBV5-1
CDR3nt: TGCGCCAGCACCTATAGCGGGGGGGCGGCCAATGAGCAGTTCTTC
CDR3aa: CASTYSGGAANEQFF

abundance: .
d_gene: .
j_gene: TRBJ2-6
v_gene: TRBV2
CDR3nt: TGTGCCAGCAGGGGGGGAGCCCCCCTCTCTGGGGCCAACGTCCTGACTTTC
CDR3aa: CASRGGAPLSGANVLTF

abundance: .
d_gene: .
j_gene: TRBJ2-5
v_gene: TRBV1
CDR3nt: TGCACCAGCAGCCAAAGGTCTAGCGGGGGGGTGGAGACCCAGTACTTC
CDR3aa: CTSSQRSSGGVETQYF

abundance: .
d_gene: .
j_gene: TRBJ2-7
v_gene: TRBV15
CDR3nt: TGTGCCACCAGCAGAGATTGGGTAGGGGTCGCCTACGAGCAGTACTTC
CDR3aa: CATSRDWVGVAYEQYF

abundance: .
d_gene: TRBD1
j_gene: TRBJ2-2
v_gene: TRBV5-6
CDR3nt: TGTGCCAGCAGCACAACCGGGACAGGGAAAATTGACACCGGGGAGCTGTTTTTT
CDR3aa: CASSTTGTGKIDTGELFF